The rows below give T cell receptor beta chains drawn from one sample of a study of T cell changes during pregnancy in multiple sclerosis. This table comes from immunoSEQ multiplex PCR, and its TCRdb copy is limited to in-frame clones, with some not included. Of 45,000 to 55,000 clones in the sample, roughly 91% are singletons; the top ten hold roughly 0.66%. The sample was CD4+ T cells from peripheral blood mononuclear cells, taken after pregnancy. These receptor sequences come from a female donor in good health, enrolled as a control in a pregnancy study. Each CDR3 is given with its conserved first and last residue. The D gene is left open where the match is weak. Clone size appears in some rows only: once, few, many, or a class for an expanded clone.

V gene: TRBV6-1
D gene: TRBD1
CDR3 length: 14
clone size: NA
J gene: TRBJ2-3
CDR3 protein: CASRRDRATDTQYF
CDR3 DNA: TGTGCCAGCAGGAGGGACAGGGCAACAGATACGCAGTATTTT

V gene: TRBV5-1
D gene: TRBD1
CDR3 length: 14
clone size: NA
J gene: TRBJ2-2
CDR3 protein: CASSSTGDTGELFF
CDR3 DNA: TGCGCCAGCAGCTCGACAGGGGACACCGGGGAGCTGTTTTTT

V gene: TRBV7-8
D gene: NA
CDR3 length: 18
clone size: NA
J gene: TRBJ1-2
CDR3 protein: CASSLIVGNLGKYYGYTF
CDR3 DNA: TGTGCCAGCAGCTTAATCGTCGGGAATTTAGGGAAGTACTATGGCTACACCTTC

V gene: TRBV28
D gene: NA
CDR3 length: 17
clone size: NA
J gene: TRBJ2-7
CDR3 protein: CASRIRAGHPTGYEQYF
CDR3 DNA: TGTGCCAGCAGAATAAGGGCAGGCCATCCGACGGGATACGAGCAGTACTTC

V gene: TRBV5-4
D gene: NA
CDR3 length: 14
clone size: once
J gene: TRBJ1-1
CDR3 protein: CASSFFRGNTEAFF
CDR3 DNA: TGTGCCAGCAGTTTCTTCCGGGGGAACACTGAAGCTTTCTTT

V gene: TRBV7-9
D gene: TRBD2
CDR3 length: 15
clone size: NA
J gene: TRBJ2-1
CDR3 protein: CASSLGLAGLNEQFF
CDR3 DNA: TGTGCCAGCAGCTTAGGACTAGCGGGACTCAATGAGCAGTTCTTC

V gene: TRBV19
D gene: NA
CDR3 length: 14
clone size: NA
J gene: TRBJ2-2
CDR3 protein: CASTSRVNTGELFF
CDR3 DNA: TGTGCCAGTACCAGCCGGGTGAACACCGGGGAGCTGTTTTTT

V gene: TRBV9
D gene: TRBD1
CDR3 length: 19
clone size: once
J gene: TRBJ2-3
CDR3 protein: CASSVGAGGQILRADTQYF
CDR3 DNA: TGTGCCAGCAGCGTAGGCGCTGGGGGACAGATCTTACGGGCAGATACGCAGTATTTT

V gene: TRBV6-5
D gene: TRBD2
CDR3 length: 15
clone size: NA
J gene: TRBJ2-3
CDR3 protein: CASSYGTRGPDTQYF
CDR3 DNA: TGTGCCAGCAGTTACGGGACTAGAGGCCCAGATACGCAGTATTTT

V gene: TRBV19
D gene: TRBD1
CDR3 length: 12
clone size: once
J gene: TRBJ1-2
CDR3 protein: CASRTGGHGYTF
CDR3 DNA: TGTGCCAGTAGGACAGGGGGCCATGGCTACACCTTC

V gene: TRBV23-1
D gene: NA
CDR3 length: 20
clone size: once
J gene: TRBJ2-7
CDR3 protein: CASSPRSEVSTSRDSYEQYF
CDR3 DNA: TGCGCCAGCAGTCCGCGATCCGAGGTATCAACCTCGCGCGACTCCTACGAGCAGTACTTC

V gene: TRBV5-6
D gene: NA
CDR3 length: 14
clone size: NA
J gene: TRBJ1-6
CDR3 protein: CASSFAGYNSPLHF
CDR3 DNA: TGTGCCAGCAGCTTCGCAGGTTATAATTCACCCCTCCACTTT

V gene: TRBV11-2
D gene: NA
CDR3 length: 15
clone size: NA
J gene: TRBJ2-7
CDR3 protein: CASSLERRRTYEQYF
CDR3 DNA: TGTGCCAGCAGCTTAGAGCGGCGTCGGACCTACGAGCAGTACTTC

V gene: TRBV2
D gene: NA
CDR3 length: 15
clone size: NA
J gene: TRBJ1-6
CDR3 protein: CASSDGGRQNSPLRF
CDR3 DNA: TGTGCCAGCAGTGACGGGGGAAGGCAAAATTCACCCCTCCGCTTT

V gene: TRBV7-2
D gene: NA
CDR3 length: 14
clone size: NA
J gene: TRBJ2-5
CDR3 protein: CASSSQARVKTQYF
CDR3 DNA: TGTGCCAGCAGCTCCCAAGCCAGGGTAAAGACCCAGTACTTC

V gene: TRBV18
D gene: TRBD1
CDR3 length: 14
clone size: once
J gene: TRBJ1-1
CDR3 protein: CASSPTGGETEAFF
CDR3 DNA: TGTGCCAGCTCACCGACAGGGGGCGAAACTGAAGCTTTCTTT

V gene: TRBV5-4
D gene: TRBD1
CDR3 length: 15
clone size: NA
J gene: TRBJ1-1
CDR3 protein: CASSPGQGGNTEAFF
CDR3 DNA: TGTGCCAGCAGCCCAGGACAGGGGGGGAACACTGAAGCTTTCTTT

V gene: TRBV7-9
D gene: TRBD1
CDR3 length: 19
clone size: few
J gene: TRBJ1-1
CDR3 protein: CASSPGGQGGGTWNTEAFF
CDR3 DNA: TGTGCCAGCAGCCCAGGGGGACAGGGAGGGGGAACGTGGAACACTGAAGCTTTCTTT

V gene: TRBV19
D gene: TRBD1
CDR3 length: 15
clone size: NA
J gene: TRBJ2-6
CDR3 protein: CASSAEDRRANVLTF
CDR3 DNA: TGTGCCAGTAGTGCAGAGGACAGGAGGGCCAACGTCCTGACTTTC

V gene: TRBV27
D gene: NA
CDR3 length: 13
clone size: once
J gene: TRBJ1-2
CDR3 protein: CASSSTANYGYTF
CDR3 DNA: TGTGCCAGCAGTAGTACAGCTAACTATGGCTACACCTTC

V gene: TRBV15
D gene: TRBD1
CDR3 length: 15
clone size: NA
J gene: TRBJ2-3
CDR3 protein: CATSREAGGTDTQYF
CDR3 DNA: TGTGCCACCAGCAGAGAGGCAGGGGGAACAGATACGCAGTATTTT

V gene: TRBV5-5
D gene: NA
CDR3 length: 14
clone size: once
J gene: TRBJ1-1
CDR3 protein: CASSFDRIISRAFF
CDR3 DNA: TGTGCCAGCAGCTTTGACCGGATAATCTCTAGGGCTTTCTTT

V gene: TRBV11-1
D gene: NA
CDR3 length: 16
clone size: NA
J gene: TRBJ2-3
CDR3 protein: CASSLGEAEWTDTQYF
CDR3 DNA: TGTGCCAGCAGCTTAGGAGAGGCGGAGTGGACAGATACGCAGTATTTT